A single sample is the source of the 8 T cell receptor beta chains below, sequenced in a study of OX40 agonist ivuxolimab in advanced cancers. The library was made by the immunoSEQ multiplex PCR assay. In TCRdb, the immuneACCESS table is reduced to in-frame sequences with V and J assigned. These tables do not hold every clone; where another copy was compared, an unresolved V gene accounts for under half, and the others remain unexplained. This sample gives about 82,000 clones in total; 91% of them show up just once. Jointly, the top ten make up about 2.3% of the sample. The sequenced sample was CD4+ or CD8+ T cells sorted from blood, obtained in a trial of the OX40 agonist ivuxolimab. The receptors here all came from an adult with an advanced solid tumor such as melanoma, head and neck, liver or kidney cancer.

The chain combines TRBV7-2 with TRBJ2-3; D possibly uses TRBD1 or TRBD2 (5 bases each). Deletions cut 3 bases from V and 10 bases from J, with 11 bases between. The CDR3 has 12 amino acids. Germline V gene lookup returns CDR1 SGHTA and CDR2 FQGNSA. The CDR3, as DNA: TGTGCCAGCAGCTTCCTTGAGGGGCCGCAGTATTTT. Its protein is CASSFLEGPQYF.

The CDR3 bases are TGTGCCAGCAGAACTAGACTAGCGGGAGCCGAGCAGTACTTC. Protein product: CASRTRLAGAEQYF. The gene calls are TRBV5-6 and TRBJ2-7; 12 nucleotides align to TRBD2. The CDR3 totals 14 residues. Germline assignment: CDR1 SGHDT and CDR2 YYEEEE. The ends lost 5 bases at V and 6 bases at J; junction bases unmatched: 6.

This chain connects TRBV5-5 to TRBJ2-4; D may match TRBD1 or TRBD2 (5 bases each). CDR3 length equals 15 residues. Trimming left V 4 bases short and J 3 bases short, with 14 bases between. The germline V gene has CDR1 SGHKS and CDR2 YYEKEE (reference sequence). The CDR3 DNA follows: TGTGCCAGCAGCCCCAGGGAGATGGGCAAAAACATTCAGTACTTC. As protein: CASSPREMGKNIQYF.

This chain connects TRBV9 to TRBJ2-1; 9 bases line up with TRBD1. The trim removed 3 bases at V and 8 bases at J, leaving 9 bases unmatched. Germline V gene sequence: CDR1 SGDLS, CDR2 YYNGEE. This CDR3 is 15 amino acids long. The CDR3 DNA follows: TGTGCCAGCAGCGGACTAGGACAGGGGAGGGATGAGCAGTTCTTC. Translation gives CASSGLGQGRDEQFF.

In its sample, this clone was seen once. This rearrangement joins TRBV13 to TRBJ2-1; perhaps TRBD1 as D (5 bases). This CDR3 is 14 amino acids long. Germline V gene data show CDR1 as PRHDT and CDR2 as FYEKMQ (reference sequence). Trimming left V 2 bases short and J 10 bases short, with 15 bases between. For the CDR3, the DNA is TGTGCCAGCAGCTTAAGGGTAGTGGGGCACGAGCAGTTCTTC. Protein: CASSLRVVGHEQFF.

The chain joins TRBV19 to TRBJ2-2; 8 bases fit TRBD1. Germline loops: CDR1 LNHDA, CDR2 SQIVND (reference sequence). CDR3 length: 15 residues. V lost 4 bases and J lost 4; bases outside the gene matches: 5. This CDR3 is CASSTDRVATGELFF. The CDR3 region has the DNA TGTGCCAGTAGTACGGACAGGGTGGCCACCGGGGAGCTGTTTTTT.

DNA for the CDR3: TGTGCCAGCAGCCTGTACAAGGGACAGAAGACACATGGCTACACCTTC. Amino acid sequence: CASSLYKGQKTHGYTF. The chain uses TRBV27 and TRBJ1-2; 7 bases line up with TRBD1. The germline V gene encodes CDR1 MNHEY and CDR2 SMNVEV (reference sequence). This CDR3 has 16 residues. Trimming cost V 6 bases and J 6 bases; bases outside gene matches: 16.

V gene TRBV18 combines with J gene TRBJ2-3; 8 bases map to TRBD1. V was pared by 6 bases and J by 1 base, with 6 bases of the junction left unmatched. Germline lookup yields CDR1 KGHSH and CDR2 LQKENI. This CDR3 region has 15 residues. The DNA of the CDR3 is TGTGCCAGCTCCCCGGGACAGGCACGCACAGATACGCAGTATTTT. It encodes CASSPGQARTDTQYF.